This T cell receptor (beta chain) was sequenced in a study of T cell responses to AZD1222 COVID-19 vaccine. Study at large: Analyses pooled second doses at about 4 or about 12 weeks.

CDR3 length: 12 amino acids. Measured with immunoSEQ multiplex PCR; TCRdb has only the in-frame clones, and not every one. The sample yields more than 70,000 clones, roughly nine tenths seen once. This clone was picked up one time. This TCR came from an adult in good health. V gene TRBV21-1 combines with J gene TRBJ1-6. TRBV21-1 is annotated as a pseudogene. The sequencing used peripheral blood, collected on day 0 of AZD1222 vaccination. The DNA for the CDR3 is TGTGTGGCGTATGGATATAATTCACCCCTCCACTTT. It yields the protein CVAYGYNSPLHF.